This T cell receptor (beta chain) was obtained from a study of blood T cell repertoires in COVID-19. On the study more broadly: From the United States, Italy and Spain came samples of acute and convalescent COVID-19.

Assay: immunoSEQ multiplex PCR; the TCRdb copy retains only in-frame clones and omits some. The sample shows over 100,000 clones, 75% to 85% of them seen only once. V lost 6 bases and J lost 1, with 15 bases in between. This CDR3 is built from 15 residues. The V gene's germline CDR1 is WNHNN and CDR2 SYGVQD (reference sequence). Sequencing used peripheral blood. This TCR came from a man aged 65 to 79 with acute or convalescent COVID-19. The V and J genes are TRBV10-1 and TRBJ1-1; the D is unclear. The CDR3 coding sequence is TGCGCCAGCAGCTACGGACTGGTTACGAACACTGAAGCTTTCTTT. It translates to CASSYGLVTNTEAFF.